These 26 T cell receptor beta chains were sequenced from one sample in a study of T cell changes during pregnancy in multiple sclerosis. Only in-frame clones appear in the TCRdb table, and some are missing; sequencing was by immunoSEQ multiplex PCR. The sample includes about 40,000 clones, about 92% of them seen just once. This sample comprised peripheral blood, obtained before pregnancy. The receptors derive from a female donor with multiple sclerosis, enrolled in a pregnancy study.

The chain is built from TRBV4-3 and TRBJ1-2, with D uncertain. Germline loops: CDR1 LGHNA, CDR2 YSLEER. The CDR3 has 14 amino acids. The V end was cut by 0 bases, the J end by 8 bases, with 13 bases between. CDR3 amino acids: CASSQEATGRGYTF. DNA of the CDR3: TGCGCCAGCAGCCAAGAGGCCACCGGGAGGGGCTACACCTTC.

V usage is TRBV7-9 and J usage is TRBJ2-6, with TRBD1 matching 7 bases. The junction had 4 bases not matched to a gene; V was cut back by 9 bases and J by 2 bases. CDR3 length equals 14 residues. Germline loops: CDR1 SEHNR, CDR2 FQNEAQ (reference sequence). This CDR3 is CASATGTGANVLTF. CDR3 sequence (DNA): TGTGCCAGTGCGACAGGGACTGGGGCCAACGTCCTGACTTTC.

CDR3 in amino acids: CASSRTIPTDTQYF. The CDR3 bases are TGTGCCAGTAGTCGGACAATCCCCACAGATACGCAGTATTTT. The chain joins TRBV19 to TRBJ2-3; D may be TRBD1 (5 bases). The germline V gene encodes CDR1 LNHDA and CDR2 SQIVND (reference sequence). V was shortened by 5 bases and J by 2 bases, with 11 bases between the two germline ends. This CDR3 region has 14 residues.

The chain carries TRBV6-4 and TRBJ2-3, with 8 bases that match TRBD2. Germline-derived CDR1 and CDR2 are MRHNA and SNTAGT. V trimming: 0 bases; J trimming: 3 bases; junction bases outside the gene matches: 5. The CDR3 covers 16 residues. The CDR3 DNA reads as TGTGCCAGCAGTGACTCCCCCGGGAGGGGGACAGATACGCAGTATTTT. Encoded protein: CASSDSPGRGTDTQYF.

The V gene is TRBV19, the J gene TRBJ2-1; maybe TRBD2 (6 bases). The germline V gene has CDR1 LNHDA and CDR2 SQIVND (reference sequence). The CDR3 covers 16 residues. V lost 6 bases to trimming and J lost 7 bases, with 22 bases between them. The CDR3 protein is CASRDRRAHFKNEQFF. CDR3 coding DNA: TGTGCCAGTAGGGACCGGAGGGCCCATTTTAAGAATGAGCAGTTCTTC. The full variable domain, with the rest looked up from reference TRBV19 and TRBJ2-1, is DGGITQSPKYLFRKEGQNVTLSCEQNLNHDAMYWYRQDPGQGLRLIYYSQIVNDFQKGDIAEGYSVSREKKESFPLTVTSAQKNPTAFYLCASRDRRAHFKNEQFFGPGTRLTVL.

The V call is TRBV6-5, the J call TRBJ1-2; no definite D call. V was pared by 0 bases and J by 2 bases, with 10 bases between. CDR1 and CDR2 from the germline V gene are MNHEY and SVGAGI. This CDR3 contains 15 residues. CDR3 bases: TGTGCCAGCAGTTACTCGGTCGGAGTAAACTATGGCTACACCTTC. It yields the protein CASSYSVGVNYGYTF.

The chain joins TRBV5-1 to TRBJ2-7; D is possibly TRBD1 (5 bases). Between the trimmed V and J ends, which lost 0 bases and 7 bases, there was a span of 11 bases. Germline values: CDR1 SGHRS, CDR2 YFSETQ. The CDR3 is 13 residues long. The CDR3 DNA reads TGCGCCAGCAGCTTGGCCAGGGTTGAAGAGCAGTACTTC. Its translation is CASSLARVEEQYF.

This clone was recorded a few times. The gene calls are TRBV5-1 and TRBJ1-1; no reliable D call. Germline CDR1 and CDR2: SGHRS and YFSETQ. This CDR3 is built from 14 residues. With 4 bases removed from V and 8 bases from J, the gap between germline ends came to 18 bases. The CDR3 here is CASSPAVGIAEAFF. CDR3 in DNA: TGCGCCAGCAGCCCCGCCGTAGGAATAGCGGAAGCTTTCTTT.

This clone was counted once. J is TRBJ1-2 and V is TRBV5-4, with TRBD1 matching over 9 bases. There are 15 residues in the CDR3. In germline, CDR1 is SGHNT, CDR2 YYREEE (reference sequence). J was trimmed by 8 bases and V by 3 bases; bases with no gene match: 11. The CDR3 nucleotides are TGTGCCAGCAGCTCACCGGGACAGGGCCCAACAGGCTACACCTTC. This codes for CASSSPGQGPTGYTF.

The genes are TRBV18 and TRBJ2-3; D remains unclear. V was pared by 3 bases and J by 1 base, with 11 bases between. CDR1 is KGHSH and CDR2 is LQKENI in the germline V gene. The CDR3 has 15 residues. The CDR3 region has the DNA TGTGCCAGCTCACCTAATGGGCAGGGCACAGATACGCAGTATTTT. Protein sequence: CASSPNGQGTDTQYF.

J is TRBJ1-1 and V is TRBV5-1; D is ambiguous. The CDR3 is 14 residues long. V was cut by 0 bases and J by 12 bases, with 18 bases left in between. Germline assignment: CDR1 SGHRS and CDR2 YFSETQ. CDR3 nucleotide sequence: TGCGCCAGCAGCTTGGAAAGGGATATGGGCGGGTCTTTCTTT. Protein sequence: CASSLERDMGGSFF.

The gene calls are TRBV5-1 and TRBJ1-1, with a weak D call TRBD1 (5 bases). Germline V gene lookup returns CDR1 SGHRS and CDR2 YFSETQ. Trimming pared 0 bases from V and 3 bases from J, leaving 12 bases between. There are 15 residues in the CDR3. CDR3 DNA sequence: TGCGCCAGCAGCTTGGACGGGCAAGGGGACACTGAAGCTTTCTTT. This translates into CASSLDGQGDTEAFF.

The J gene is TRBJ2-7, the V gene TRBV28; perhaps TRBD2 as D (5 bases). V lost 6 bases and J 1 base, leaving 7 bases between the germline ends. Germline V CDR1 and CDR2: MDHEN, SYDVKM. The length of the CDR3 is 12 residues. The CDR3 region has the DNA TGTGCCAGCAGCCCGGGGTCCTACGAGCAGTACTTC. Protein: CASSPGSYEQYF.

The CDR3 DNA follows: TGTGCCAGCAGTCCTGGACAGGGACCACAAGAGACCCAGTACTTC. Translating gives CASSPGQGPQETQYF. This chain joins TRBV28 and TRBJ2-5, with TRBD1 matching over 8 bases. The J segment lost 2 bases and the V segment lost 5 bases, leaving 7 bases of the junction unmatched. This CDR3 contains 15 residues. Germline-derived CDR1 and CDR2 are MDHEN and SYDVKM.

V usage is TRBV5-4 and J usage is TRBJ1-2, with 7 bases fitting TRBD1. V dropped 4 bases and J dropped 12; count of bases not matched to a gene: 18. The CDR3 totals 15 residues. Germline lookup yields CDR1 SGHNT and CDR2 YYREEE (reference sequence). The CDR3 spells CASSPAPDRPSSHTF. CDR3 coding DNA: TGTGCCAGCAGCCCCGCCCCGGACAGGCCATCCTCACACACCTTC.

This clone was counted once. CDR3 sequence (DNA): TGCGCCAGCAGCTTGACTAGCGGGTTTAGCACAGATACGCAGTATTTT. Translating gives CASSLTSGFSTDTQYF. V and J are TRBV5-1 and TRBJ2-3; 9 nucleotides line up with TRBD2. This CDR3 is built from 16 residues. V lost 1 base to trimming and J lost 0 bases; unmatched junction nucleotides: 3. Germline V gene lookup returns CDR1 SGHRS and CDR2 YFSETQ.

V is TRBV23-1 and J is TRBJ1-4, with D perhaps TRBD1 (5 bases). TRBV23-1 falls under the ORF class, with uncertain function. CDR3 length: 18 amino acids. Deletions cut 0 bases from V and 6 bases from J, with 20 bases between. CDR3 amino acids: CASSQSPRGEVLDEKLFF. In nucleotides, the CDR3 is TGCGCCAGCAGTCAATCGCCTCGGGGGGAGGTATTGGATGAAAAACTGTTTTTT.

The J gene is TRBJ1-5, the V gene TRBV5-1, with D uncertain. Germline CDR1 SGHRS, CDR2 YFSETQ. This CDR3 spans 15 amino acids. V lost 0 bases and J lost 0, with 7 bases in between. CDR3 sequence (DNA): TGCGCCAGCAGCTTGGGCGGAAATAGCAATCAGCCCCAGCATTTT. Translation gives CASSLGGNSNQPQHF.

The J gene is TRBJ2-3, the V gene TRBV5-6; TRBD1 aligns across 9 bases. Germline V gives CDR1 SGHDT, CDR2 YYEEEE. V shed 0 bases and J 5 bases; nucleotides not matched to a gene: 4. This CDR3 contains 15 residues. DNA for the CDR3: TGTGCCAGCAGCTTGGGGACAGGGGAGGGAGATACGCAGTATTTT. Amino acids: CASSLGTGEGDTQYF.

The CDR3 protein is CASSLVGQFYNEQFF. For the CDR3, the DNA is TGTGCCAGCAGCCTGGTTGGACAGTTCTACAATGAGCAGTTCTTC. V usage is TRBV4-2 and J usage is TRBJ2-1; TRBD1 is a possible D gene (6 bases). The CDR3 contains 15 residues. V was pared by 4 bases and J by 3 bases, with 13 bases between. Germline V CDR1 and CDR2: LGHNA, YNFKEQ.

The chain is built from TRBV28 and TRBJ1-2; D is ambiguous. From germline, CDR1 is MDHEN and CDR2 SYDVKM. The CDR3 contains 14 residues. Trimming took 6 bases from V and 2 from J, leaving 13 bases between them. CDR3 DNA sequence: TGTGCCAGCAGCTCGGCGGACTGGAACTATGGCTACACCTTC. Translation gives CASSSADWNYGYTF.

The chain employs TRBV18 and TRBJ2-1; D is unclear. The germline V gene has CDR1 KGHSH and CDR2 LQKENI. The V and J ends lost 5 bases and 9 bases respectively, with 11 bases between them. CDR3 size: 12 residues. The CDR3 sequence is CASSNLIGEQFF. Here the CDR3 DNA reads TGTGCCAGCTCAAATCTTATCGGTGAGCAGTTCTTC.

This clone is a singleton in its sample. The gene calls are TRBV6-1 and TRBJ2-2; 10 bases fit TRBD2. The CDR3 loop spans 14 amino acids. Trimming at V came to 2 bases and at J to 6 bases, leaving 0 bases not matched to a gene. Germline CDR1 reads MNHNS; CDR2 reads SASEGT. The CDR3 here is CASSELAGAGELFF. In DNA form, the CDR3 reads TGTGCCAGCAGTGAACTAGCGGGAGCCGGGGAGCTGTTTTTT.

The rearrangement uses TRBV10-3 and TRBJ2-7; perhaps TRBD2 as D (6 bases). Germline V gene sequence: CDR1 ENHRY, CDR2 SYGVKD. The CDR3 loop spans 13 amino acids. The V gene lost 10 bases and the J gene lost 7 bases, with 20 bases spanning the gap. In DNA, the CDR3 is TGTGCCAGCGGGACTCACCCCCCGAGGGAGCAGTACTTC. This gives the protein CASGTHPPREQYF.

The sample holds one count of this clone. The chain employs TRBV21-1 and TRBJ2-7; the listed D gene, TRBD1, was not tested against the DNA. TRBV21-1 is tagged as a pseudogene. This CDR3 has 16 amino acids. CDR3 amino acids: CASSTTRAPRYYEQYF. DNA for the CDR3: TGTGCCAGCAGCACCACCAGGGCCCCTCGCTACTACGAGCAGTACTTC.

The rearrangement links TRBV6-5 to TRBJ1-1, with D possibly matching TRBD1 (6 bases). CDR1 and CDR2 (germline): MNHEY, SVGAGI. The CDR3 extends over 16 amino acids. V was shortened by 0 bases and J by 4 bases, with 15 bases between the two germline ends. CDR3 in DNA: TGTGCCAGCAGTTACTCGTCTGGGGGCATGGGCACTGAAGCTTTCTTT. Translation: CASSYSSGGMGTEAFF.